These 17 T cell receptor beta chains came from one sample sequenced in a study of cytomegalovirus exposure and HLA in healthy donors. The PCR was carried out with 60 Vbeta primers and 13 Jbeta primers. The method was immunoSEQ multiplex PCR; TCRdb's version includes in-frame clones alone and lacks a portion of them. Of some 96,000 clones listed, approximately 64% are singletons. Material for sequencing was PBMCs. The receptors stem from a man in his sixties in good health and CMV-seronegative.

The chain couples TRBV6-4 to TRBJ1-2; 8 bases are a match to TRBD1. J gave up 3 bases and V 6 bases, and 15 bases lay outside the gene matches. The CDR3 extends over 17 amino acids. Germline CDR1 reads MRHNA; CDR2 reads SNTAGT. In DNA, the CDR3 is TGTGCCAGCAGACTCGGGACAGGCCCTTCCCTCTACTATGGCTACACCTTC. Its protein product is CASRLGTGPSLYYGYTF.

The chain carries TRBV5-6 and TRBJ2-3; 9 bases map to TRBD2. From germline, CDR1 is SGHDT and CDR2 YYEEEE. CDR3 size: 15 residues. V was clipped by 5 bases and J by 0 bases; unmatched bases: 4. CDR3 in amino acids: CASSTGLASTDTQYF. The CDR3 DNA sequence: TGTGCCAGCAGTACGGGACTAGCCAGCACAGATACGCAGTATTTT.

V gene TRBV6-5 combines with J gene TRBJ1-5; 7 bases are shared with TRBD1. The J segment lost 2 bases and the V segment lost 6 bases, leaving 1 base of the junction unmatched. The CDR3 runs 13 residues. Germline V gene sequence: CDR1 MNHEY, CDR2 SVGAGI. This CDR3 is CASRGTGNQPQHF. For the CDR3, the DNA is TGTGCCAGCAGAGGGACAGGCAATCAGCCCCAGCATTTT.

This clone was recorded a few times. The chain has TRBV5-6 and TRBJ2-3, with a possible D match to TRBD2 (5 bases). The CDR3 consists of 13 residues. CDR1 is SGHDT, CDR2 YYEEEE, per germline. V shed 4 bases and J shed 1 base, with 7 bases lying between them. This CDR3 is CASSRTGTDTQYF. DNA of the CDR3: TGTGCCAGCAGCAGGACTGGCACAGATACGCAGTATTTT.

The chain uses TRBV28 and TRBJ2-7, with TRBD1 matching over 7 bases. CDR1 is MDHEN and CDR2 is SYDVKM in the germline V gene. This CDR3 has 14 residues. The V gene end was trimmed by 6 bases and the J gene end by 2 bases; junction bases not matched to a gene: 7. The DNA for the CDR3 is TGTGCCAGCAGCCAGACAGGGAGCCCCTACGAGCAGTACTTC. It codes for CASSQTGSPYEQYF.

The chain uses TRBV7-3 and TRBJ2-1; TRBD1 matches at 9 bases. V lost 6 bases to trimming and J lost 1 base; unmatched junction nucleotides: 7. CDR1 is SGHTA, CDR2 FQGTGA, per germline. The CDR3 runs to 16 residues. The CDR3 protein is CASSQTGTGSYNEQFF. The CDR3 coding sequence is TGTGCCAGCAGTCAGACCGGGACAGGGTCCTACAATGAGCAGTTCTTC.

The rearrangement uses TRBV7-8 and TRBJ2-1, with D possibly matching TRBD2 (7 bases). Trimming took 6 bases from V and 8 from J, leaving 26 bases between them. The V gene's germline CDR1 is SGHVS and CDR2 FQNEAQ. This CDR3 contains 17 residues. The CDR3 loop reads CASSSSGGAGSLYEQFF. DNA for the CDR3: TGTGCCAGCAGTTCAAGTGGGGGGGCGGGCAGTCTCTATGAGCAGTTCTTC.

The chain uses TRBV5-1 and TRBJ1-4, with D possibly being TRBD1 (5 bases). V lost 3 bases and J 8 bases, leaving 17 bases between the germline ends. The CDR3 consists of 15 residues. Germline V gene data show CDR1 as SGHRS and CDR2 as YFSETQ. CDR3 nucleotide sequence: TGCGCCAGCAGCTCCGTTGGGGGGGATGAGGAAAAACTGTTTTTT. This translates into CASSSVGGDEEKLFF.

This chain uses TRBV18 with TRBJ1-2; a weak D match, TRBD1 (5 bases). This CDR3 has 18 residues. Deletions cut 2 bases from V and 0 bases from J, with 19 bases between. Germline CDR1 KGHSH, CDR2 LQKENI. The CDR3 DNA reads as TGTGCCAGCTCACCAGCTCGACAGAGCATCGTAGCTAACTATGGCTACACCTTC. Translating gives CASSPARQSIVANYGYTF.

The CDR3 region is CASSLQGAYEQYF. The CDR3 DNA follows: TGTGCCAGCAGTCTACAGGGGGCCTACGAGCAGTACTTC. The chain is built from TRBV28 and TRBJ2-7; 8 bases align to TRBD1. CDR1 MDHEN and CDR2 SYDVKM come from the germline V gene. This CDR3 comprises 13 residues. V trimming: 5 bases; J trimming: 2 bases; junction bases outside the gene matches: 2.

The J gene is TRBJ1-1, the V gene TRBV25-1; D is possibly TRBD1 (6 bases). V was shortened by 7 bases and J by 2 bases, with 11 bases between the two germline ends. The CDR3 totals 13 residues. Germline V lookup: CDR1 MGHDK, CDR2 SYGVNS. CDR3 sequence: CASTGTPNTEAFF. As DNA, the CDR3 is TGTGCCAGCACCGGGACACCCAACACTGAAGCTTTCTTT.

CDR3 sequence: CAWSVPGGANSPLHF. DNA of the CDR3: TGTGCCTGGAGTGTGCCAGGGGGCGCGAATTCACCCCTCCACTTT. V and J are TRBV30 and TRBJ1-6; 8 bases fit TRBD1. The CDR3 has 15 amino acids. The J segment lost 7 bases and the V segment lost 0 bases, leaving 5 bases of the junction unmatched. From germline, CDR1 is GTSNPN and CDR2 SVGIG (reference sequence).

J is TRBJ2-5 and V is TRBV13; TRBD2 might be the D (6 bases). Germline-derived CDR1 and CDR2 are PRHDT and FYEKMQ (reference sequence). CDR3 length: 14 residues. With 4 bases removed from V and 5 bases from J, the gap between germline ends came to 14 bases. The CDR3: CASSSLREMETQYF. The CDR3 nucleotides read TGTGCCAGCAGCTCCCTCCGGGAGATGGAGACCCAGTACTTC.

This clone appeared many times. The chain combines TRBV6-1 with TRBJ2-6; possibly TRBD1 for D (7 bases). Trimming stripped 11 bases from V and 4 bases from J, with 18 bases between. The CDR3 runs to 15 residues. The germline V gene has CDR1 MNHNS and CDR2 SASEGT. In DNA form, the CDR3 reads TGTGCCGGCGGGACAGAGCTATCCGGGGCCAACGTCCTGACTTTC. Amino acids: CAGGTELSGANVLTF.

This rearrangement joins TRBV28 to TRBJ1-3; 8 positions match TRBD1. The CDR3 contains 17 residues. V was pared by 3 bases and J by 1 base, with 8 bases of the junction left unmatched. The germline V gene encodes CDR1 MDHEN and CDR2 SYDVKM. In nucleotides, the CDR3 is TGTGCCAGCAGTTTTATCCGCCAGGGGGCTTCTGGAAACACCATATATTTT. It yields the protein CASSFIRQGASGNTIYF. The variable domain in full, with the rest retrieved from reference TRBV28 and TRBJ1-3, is DVKVTQSSRYLVKRTGEKVFLECVQDMDHENMFWYRQDPGLGLRLIYFSYDVKMKEKGDIPEGYSVSREKKERFSLILESASTNQTSMYLCASSFIRQGASGNTIYFGEGSWLTVV.

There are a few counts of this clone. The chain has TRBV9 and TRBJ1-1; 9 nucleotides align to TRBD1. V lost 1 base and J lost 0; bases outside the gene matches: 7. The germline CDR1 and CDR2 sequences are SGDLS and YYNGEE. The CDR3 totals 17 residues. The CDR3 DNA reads TGTGCCAGCAGCGTAACAGGGGGCCGGAGCATGAACACTGAAGCTTTCTTT. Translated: CASSVTGGRSMNTEAFF.

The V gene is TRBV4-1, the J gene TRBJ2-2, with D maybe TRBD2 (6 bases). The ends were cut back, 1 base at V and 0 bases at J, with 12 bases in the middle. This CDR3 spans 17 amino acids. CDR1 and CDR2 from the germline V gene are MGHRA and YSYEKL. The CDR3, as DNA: TGCGCCAGCAGCCAAGGGGCGGGGATCGCGAACACCGGGGAGCTGTTTTTT. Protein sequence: CASSQGAGIANTGELFF.